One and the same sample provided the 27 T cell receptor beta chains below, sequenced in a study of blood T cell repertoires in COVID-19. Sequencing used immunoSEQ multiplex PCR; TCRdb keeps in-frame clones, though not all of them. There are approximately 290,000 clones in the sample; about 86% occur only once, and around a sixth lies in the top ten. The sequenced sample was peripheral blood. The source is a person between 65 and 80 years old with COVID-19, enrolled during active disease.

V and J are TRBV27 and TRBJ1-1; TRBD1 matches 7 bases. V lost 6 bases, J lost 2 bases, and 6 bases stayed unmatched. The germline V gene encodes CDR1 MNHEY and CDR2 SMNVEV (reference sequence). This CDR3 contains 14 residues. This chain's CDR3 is CASRPHRGNTEAFF. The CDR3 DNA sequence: TGTGCCAGCAGGCCCCACAGGGGAAACACTGAAGCTTTCTTT.

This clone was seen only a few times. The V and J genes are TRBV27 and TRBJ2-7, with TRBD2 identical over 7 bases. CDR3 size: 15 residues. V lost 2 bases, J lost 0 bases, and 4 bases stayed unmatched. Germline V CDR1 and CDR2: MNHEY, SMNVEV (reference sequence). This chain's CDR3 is CASSLMAGASYEQYF. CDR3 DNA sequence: TGTGCCAGCAGTTTAATGGCGGGAGCCTCCTACGAGCAGTACTTC.

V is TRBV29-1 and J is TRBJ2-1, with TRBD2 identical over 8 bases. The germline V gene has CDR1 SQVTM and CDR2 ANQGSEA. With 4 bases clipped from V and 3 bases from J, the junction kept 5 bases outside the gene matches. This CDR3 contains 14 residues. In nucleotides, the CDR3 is TGCAGCGTTGTAGAGCTAGCGGGCTACAATGAGCAGTTCTTC. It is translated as CSVVELAGYNEQFF.

The CDR3: CAISGAGFGGQPQHF. CDR3 DNA: TGTGCCATCAGTGGAGCAGGGTTCGGGGGTCAGCCCCAGCATTTT. V usage is TRBV10-3 and J usage is TRBJ1-5; maybe TRBD1 (5 bases). CDR1 and CDR2 (germline): ENHRY, SYGVKD. Trimming removed 4 bases from V and 6 bases from J, with 16 bases in between. The CDR3 sequence is 15 residues long.

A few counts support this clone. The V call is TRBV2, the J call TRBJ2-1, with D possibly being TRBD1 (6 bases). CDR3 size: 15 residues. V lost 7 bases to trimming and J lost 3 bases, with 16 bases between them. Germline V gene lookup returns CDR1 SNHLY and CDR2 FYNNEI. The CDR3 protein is CASTEGRTDYNEQFF. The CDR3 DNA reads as TGTGCCAGCACCGAAGGTAGGACAGACTACAATGAGCAGTTCTTC.

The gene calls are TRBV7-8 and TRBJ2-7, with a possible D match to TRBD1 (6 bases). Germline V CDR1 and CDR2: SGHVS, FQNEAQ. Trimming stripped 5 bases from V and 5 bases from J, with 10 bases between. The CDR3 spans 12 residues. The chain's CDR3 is CASSHRVHEQYF. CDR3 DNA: TGTGCCAGCAGCCACAGGGTCCACGAGCAGTACTTC.

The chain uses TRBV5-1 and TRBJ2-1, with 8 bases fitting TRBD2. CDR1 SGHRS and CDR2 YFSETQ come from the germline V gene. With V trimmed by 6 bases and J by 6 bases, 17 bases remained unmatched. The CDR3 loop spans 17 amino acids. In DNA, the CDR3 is TGCGCCAGCAACCCCAACGGGGGGGGCGCCGGAAGCAATGAGCAGTTCTTC. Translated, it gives CASNPNGGGAGSNEQFF.

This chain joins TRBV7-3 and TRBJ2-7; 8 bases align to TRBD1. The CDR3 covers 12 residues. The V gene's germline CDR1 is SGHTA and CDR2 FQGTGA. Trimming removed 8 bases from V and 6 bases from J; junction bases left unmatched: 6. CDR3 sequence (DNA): TGTGCCAGCGGACAGGGTACTATCGAGCAGTACTTC. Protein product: CASGQGTIEQYF.

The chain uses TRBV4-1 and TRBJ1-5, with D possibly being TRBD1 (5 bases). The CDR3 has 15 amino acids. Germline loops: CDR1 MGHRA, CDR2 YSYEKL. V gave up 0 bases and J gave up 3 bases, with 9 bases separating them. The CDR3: CASSQDGGANQPQHF. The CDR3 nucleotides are TGCGCCAGCAGCCAAGATGGAGGGGCCAATCAGCCCCAGCATTTT.

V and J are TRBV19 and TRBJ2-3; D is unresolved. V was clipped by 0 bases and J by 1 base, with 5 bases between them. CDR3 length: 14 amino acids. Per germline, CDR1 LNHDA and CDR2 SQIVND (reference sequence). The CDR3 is CASSIDSRTDTQYF. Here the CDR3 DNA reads TGTGCCAGTAGTATAGACAGTCGCACAGATACGCAGTATTTT.

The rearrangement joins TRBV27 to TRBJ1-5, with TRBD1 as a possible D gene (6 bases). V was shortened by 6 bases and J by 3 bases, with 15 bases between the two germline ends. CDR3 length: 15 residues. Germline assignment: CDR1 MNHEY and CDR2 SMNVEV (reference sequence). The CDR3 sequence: CASRAGTLYNQPQHF. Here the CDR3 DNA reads TGTGCCAGCAGGGCCGGGACACTCTACAATCAGCCCCAGCATTTT.

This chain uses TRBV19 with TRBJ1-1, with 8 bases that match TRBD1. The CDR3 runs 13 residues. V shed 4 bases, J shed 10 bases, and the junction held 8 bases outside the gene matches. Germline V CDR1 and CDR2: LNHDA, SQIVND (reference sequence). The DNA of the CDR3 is TGTGCCAGTAGTACGCAGGGGGCTCTCGGAGCTTTCTTT. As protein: CASSTQGALGAFF.

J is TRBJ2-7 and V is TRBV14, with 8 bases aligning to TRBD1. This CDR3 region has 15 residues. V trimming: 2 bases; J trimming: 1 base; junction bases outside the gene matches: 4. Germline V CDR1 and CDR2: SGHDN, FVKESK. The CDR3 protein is CASSQTNRGSYEQYF. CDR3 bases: TGTGCCAGCAGCCAAACAAACAGGGGGTCCTACGAGCAGTACTTC. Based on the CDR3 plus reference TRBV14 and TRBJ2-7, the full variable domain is EAGVTQFPSHSVIEKGQTVTLRCDPISGHDNLYWYRRVMGKEIKFLLHFVKESKQDESGMPNNRFLAERTGGTYSTLKVQPAELEDSGVYFCASSQTNRGSYEQYFGPGTRLTVT.

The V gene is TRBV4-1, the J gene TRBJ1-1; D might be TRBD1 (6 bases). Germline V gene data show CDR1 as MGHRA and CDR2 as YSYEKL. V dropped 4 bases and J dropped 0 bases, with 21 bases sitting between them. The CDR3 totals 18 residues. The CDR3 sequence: CASSPSSILGAMNTEAFF. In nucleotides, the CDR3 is TGCGCCAGCAGCCCCTCCTCAATTTTGGGGGCGATGAACACTGAAGCTTTCTTT.

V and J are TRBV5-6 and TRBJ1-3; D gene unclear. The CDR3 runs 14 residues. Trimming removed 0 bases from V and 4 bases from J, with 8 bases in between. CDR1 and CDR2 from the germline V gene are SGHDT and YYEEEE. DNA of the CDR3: TGTGCCAGCAGCTTGGCCTTGCGGGGAAACACCATATATTTT. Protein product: CASSLALRGNTIYF.

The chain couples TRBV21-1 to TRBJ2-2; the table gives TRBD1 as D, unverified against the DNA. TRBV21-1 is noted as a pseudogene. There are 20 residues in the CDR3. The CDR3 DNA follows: TGTGCCAGCAGCAATTTCCGTCCGGTGAAGGGACAGGCGGTTACCGGGGAGCTGTTTTTT. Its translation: CASSNFRPVKGQAVTGELFF.

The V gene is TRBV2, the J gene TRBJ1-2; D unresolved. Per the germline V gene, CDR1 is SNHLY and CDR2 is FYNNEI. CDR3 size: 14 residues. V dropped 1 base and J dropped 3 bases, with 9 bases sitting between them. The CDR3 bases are TGTGCCAGCAGTGAAGACGGGAGCCACTATGGCTACACCTTC. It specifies CASSEDGSHYGYTF. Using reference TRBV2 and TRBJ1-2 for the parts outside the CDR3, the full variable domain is EPEVTQTPSHQVTQMGQEVILRCVPISNHLYFYWYRQILGQKVEFLVSFYNNEISEKSEIFDDQFSVERPDGSNFTLKIRSTKLEDSAMYFCASSEDGSHYGYTFGSGTRLTVV.

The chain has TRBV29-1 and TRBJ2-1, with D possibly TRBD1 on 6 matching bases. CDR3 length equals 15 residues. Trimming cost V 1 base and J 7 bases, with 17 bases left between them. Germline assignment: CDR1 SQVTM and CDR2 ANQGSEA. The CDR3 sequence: CSVEVPAGAGNEQFF. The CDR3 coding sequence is TGCAGCGTTGAAGTCCCGGCAGGGGCCGGGAATGAGCAGTTCTTC.

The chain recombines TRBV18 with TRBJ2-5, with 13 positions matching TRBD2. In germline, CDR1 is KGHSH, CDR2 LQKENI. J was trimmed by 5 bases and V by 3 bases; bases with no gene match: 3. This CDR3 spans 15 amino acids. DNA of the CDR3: TGTGCCAGCTCACCCGGACTAGCGGGGGCGGAGACCCAGTACTTC. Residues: CASSPGLAGAETQYF.

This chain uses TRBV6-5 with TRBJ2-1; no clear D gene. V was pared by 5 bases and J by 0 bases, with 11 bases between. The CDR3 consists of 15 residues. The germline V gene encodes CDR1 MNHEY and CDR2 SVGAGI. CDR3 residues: CASSNGMSSYNEQFF. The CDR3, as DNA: TGTGCCAGCAGTAACGGTATGAGCTCCTACAATGAGCAGTTCTTC.

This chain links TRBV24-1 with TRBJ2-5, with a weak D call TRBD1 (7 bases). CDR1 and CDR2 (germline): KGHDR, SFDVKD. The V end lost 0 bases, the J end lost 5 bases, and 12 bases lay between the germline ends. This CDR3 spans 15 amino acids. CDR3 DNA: TGTGCCACCAGTGATTTGCATCCAGGGGGGGAGACCCAGTACTTC. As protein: CATSDLHPGGETQYF.

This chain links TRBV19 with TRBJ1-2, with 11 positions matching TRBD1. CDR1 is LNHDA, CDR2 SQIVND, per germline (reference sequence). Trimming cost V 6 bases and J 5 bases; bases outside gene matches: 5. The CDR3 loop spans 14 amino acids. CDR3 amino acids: CASRSDRGLYGYTF. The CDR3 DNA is TGTGCCAGTAGATCGGACAGGGGGCTGTATGGCTACACCTTC.

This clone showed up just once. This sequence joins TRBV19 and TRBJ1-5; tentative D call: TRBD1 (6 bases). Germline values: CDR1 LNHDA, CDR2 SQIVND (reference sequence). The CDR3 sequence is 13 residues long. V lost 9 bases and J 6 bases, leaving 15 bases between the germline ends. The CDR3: CASGGAGTQPQHF. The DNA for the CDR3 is TGTGCCAGCGGGGGGGCAGGGACTCAGCCCCAGCATTTT.

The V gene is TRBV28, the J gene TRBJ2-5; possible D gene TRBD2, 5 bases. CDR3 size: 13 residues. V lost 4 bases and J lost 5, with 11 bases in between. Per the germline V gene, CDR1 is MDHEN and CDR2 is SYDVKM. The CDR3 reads CASSSTRTETQYF. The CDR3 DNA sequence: TGTGCCAGCAGTTCCACTAGGACGGAGACCCAGTACTTC.

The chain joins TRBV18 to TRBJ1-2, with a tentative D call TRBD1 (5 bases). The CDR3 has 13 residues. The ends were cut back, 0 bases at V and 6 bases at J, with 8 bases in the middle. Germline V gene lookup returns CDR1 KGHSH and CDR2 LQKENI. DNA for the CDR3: TGTGCCAGCTCACCACCGGGGGGACATGGCTACACCTTC. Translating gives CASSPPGGHGYTF.

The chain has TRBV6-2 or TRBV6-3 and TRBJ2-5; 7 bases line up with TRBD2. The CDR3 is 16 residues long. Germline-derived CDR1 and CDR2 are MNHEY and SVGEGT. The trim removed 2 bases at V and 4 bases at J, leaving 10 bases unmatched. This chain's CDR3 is CASSYGGSGLGETQYF. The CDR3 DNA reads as TGTGCCAGCAGTTACGGCGGGAGCGGCTTGGGAGAGACCCAGTACTTC.

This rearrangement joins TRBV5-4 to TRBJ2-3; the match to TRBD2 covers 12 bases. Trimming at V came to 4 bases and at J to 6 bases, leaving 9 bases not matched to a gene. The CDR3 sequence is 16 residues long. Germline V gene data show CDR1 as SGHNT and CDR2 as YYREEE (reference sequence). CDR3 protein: CASSTQLAGGHDTQYF. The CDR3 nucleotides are TGTGCCAGCAGCACACAGCTAGCGGGGGGGCATGATACGCAGTATTTT.